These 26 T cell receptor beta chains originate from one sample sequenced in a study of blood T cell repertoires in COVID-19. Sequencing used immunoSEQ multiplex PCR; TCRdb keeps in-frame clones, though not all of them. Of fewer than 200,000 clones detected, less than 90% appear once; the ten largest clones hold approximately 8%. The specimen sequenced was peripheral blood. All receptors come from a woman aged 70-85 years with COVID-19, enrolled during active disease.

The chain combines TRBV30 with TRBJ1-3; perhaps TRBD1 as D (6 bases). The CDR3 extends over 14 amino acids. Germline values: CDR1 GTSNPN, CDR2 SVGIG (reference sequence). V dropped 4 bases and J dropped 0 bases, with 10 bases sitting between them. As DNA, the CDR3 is TGTGCCTGGAAAGGACAGAGCTCTGGAAACACCATATATTTT. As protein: CAWKGQSSGNTIYF.

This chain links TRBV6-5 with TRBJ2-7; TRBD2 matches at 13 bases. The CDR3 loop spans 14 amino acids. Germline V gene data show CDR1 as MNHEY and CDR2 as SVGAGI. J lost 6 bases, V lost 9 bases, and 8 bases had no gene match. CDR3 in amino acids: CASASGLAGPEQYF. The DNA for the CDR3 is TGTGCCAGTGCCTCGGGACTAGCGGGACCCGAGCAGTACTTC.

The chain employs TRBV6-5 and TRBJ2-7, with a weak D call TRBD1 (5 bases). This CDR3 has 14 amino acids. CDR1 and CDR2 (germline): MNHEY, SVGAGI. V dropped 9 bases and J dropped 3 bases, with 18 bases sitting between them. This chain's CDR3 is CARRKGSQVYEQYF. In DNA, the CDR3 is TGTGCCAGACGAAAGGGGTCCCAGGTCTACGAGCAGTACTTC.

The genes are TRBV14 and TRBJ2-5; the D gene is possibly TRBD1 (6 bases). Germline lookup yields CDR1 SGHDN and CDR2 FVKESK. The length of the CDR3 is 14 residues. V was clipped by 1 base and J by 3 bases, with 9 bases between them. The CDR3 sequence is CASSQVRDKETQYF. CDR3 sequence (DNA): TGTGCCAGCAGCCAAGTTCGGGACAAAGAGACCCAGTACTTC.

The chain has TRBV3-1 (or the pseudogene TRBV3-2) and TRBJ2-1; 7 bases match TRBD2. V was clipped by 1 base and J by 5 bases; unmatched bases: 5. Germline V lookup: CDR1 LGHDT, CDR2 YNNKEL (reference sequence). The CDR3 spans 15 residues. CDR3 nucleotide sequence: TGTGCCAGCAGCCAAGGGTCTAGCGGAAACAATGAGCAGTTCTTC. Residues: CASSQGSSGNNEQFF.

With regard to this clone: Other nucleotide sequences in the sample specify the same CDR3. The CDR3 DNA is TGTGCCAGCAGCTTACGCTCCTACGAGCAGTACTTC. Its protein is CASSLRSYEQYF. This chain joins TRBV11-2 and TRBJ2-7; D is ambiguous. The CDR3 sequence is 12 residues long. CDR1 is SGHAT and CDR2 is FQNNGV in the germline V gene. V lost 2 bases and J lost 0, with 2 bases in between.

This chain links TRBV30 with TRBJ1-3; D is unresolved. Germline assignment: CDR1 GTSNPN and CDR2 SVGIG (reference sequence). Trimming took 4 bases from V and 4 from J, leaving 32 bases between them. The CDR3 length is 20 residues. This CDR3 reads CAWNRGREIGSSGLGNTIYF. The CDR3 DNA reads TGTGCCTGGAATCGCGGGCGGGAGATCGGCAGTTCGGGTCTCGGAAACACCATATATTTT. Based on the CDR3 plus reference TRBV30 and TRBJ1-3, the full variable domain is SQTIHQWPATLVQPVGSPLSLECTVEGTSNPNLYWYRQAAGRGLQLLFYSVGIGQISSEVPQNLSASRPQDRQFILSSKKLLLSDSGFYLCAWNRGREIGSSGLGNTIYFGEGSWLTVV.

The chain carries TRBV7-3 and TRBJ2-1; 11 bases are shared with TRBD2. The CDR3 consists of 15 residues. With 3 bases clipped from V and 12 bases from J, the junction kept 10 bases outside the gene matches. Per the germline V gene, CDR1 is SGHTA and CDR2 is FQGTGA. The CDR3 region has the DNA TGTGCCAGCAGCTTGACTAGCGGGAAAGATAATAGGCAGTTCTTC. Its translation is CASSLTSGKDNRQFF.

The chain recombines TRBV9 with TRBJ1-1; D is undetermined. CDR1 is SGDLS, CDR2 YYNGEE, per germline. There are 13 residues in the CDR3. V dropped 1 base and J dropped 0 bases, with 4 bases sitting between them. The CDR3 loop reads CASSVSVNTEAFF. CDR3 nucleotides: TGTGCCAGCAGCGTATCGGTGAACACTGAAGCTTTCTTT.

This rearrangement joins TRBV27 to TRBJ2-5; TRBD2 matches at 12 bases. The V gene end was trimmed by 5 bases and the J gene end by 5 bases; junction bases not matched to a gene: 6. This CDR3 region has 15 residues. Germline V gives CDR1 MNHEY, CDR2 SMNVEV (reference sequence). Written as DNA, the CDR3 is TGTGCCAGCAGTCTTGGACTAGCGGGAAGGGAGACCCAGTACTTC. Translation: CASSLGLAGRETQYF.

In DNA form, the CDR3 reads TGTGCCAGCAGACTTAGGCAAGCTAGCGGGAGAGTCTCCGGGGAGCTGTTTTTT. It yields the protein CASRLRQASGRVSGELFF. The J gene is TRBJ2-2, the V gene TRBV2, with 10 bases that match TRBD2. J gave up 6 bases and V 6 bases, and 16 bases lay outside the gene matches. CDR1 is SNHLY, CDR2 FYNNEI, per germline. There are 18 residues in the CDR3. The variable domain in full, with the rest retrieved from reference TRBV2 and TRBJ2-2, is EPEVTQTPSHQVTQMGQEVILRCVPISNHLYFYWYRQILGQKVEFLVSFYNNEISEKSEIFDDQFSVERPDGSNFTLKIRSTKLEDSAMYFCASRLRQASGRVSGELFFGEGSRLTVL.

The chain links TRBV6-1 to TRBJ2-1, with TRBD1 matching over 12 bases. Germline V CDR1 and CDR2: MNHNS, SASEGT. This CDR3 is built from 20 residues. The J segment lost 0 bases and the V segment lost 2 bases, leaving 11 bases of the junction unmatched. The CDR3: CASSERPGQGAISSYNEQFF. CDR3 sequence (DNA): TGTGCCAGCAGTGAACGGCCGGGACAGGGGGCCATCAGCTCCTACAATGAGCAGTTCTTC.

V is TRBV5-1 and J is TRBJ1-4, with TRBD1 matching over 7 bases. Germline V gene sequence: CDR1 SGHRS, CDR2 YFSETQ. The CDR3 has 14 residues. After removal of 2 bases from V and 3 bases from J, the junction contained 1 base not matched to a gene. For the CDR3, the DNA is TGCGCCAGCAGCTTCGGGACAGCTAATGAAAAACTGTTTTTT. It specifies CASSFGTANEKLFF.

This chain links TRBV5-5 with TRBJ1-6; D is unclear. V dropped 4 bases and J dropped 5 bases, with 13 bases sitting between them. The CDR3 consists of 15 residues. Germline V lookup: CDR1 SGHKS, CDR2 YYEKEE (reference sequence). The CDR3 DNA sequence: TGTGCCAGCAGCCTGAGGGCTCTAGATAATTCACCCCTCCACTTT. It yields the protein CASSLRALDNSPLHF.

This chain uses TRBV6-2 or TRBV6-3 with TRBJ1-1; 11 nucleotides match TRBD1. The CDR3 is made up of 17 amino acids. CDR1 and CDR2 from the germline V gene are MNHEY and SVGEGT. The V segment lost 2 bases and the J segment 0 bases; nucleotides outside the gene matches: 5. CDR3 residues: CASSYTGTGGMNTEAFF. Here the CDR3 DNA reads TGTGCCAGCAGTTACACCGGGACAGGGGGTATGAACACTGAAGCTTTCTTT.

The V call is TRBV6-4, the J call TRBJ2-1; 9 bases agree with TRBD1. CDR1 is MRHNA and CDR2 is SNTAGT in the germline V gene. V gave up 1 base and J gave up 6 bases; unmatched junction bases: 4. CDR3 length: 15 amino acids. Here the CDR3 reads CASSDWDRDRNEQFF. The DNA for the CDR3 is TGTGCCAGCAGTGACTGGGACAGGGATCGCAATGAGCAGTTCTTC.

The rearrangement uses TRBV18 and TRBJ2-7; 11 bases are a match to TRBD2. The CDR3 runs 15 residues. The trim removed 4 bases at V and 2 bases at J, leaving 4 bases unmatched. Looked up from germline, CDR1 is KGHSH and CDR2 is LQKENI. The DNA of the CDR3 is TGTGCCAGCTCACTTGGGACTAGCGGTACCTACGAGCAGTACTTC. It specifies CASSLGTSGTYEQYF.

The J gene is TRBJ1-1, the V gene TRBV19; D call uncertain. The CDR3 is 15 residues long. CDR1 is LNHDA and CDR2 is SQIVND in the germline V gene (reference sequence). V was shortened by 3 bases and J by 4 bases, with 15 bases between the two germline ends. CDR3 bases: TGTGCCAGTAGTATTCTTGGTCCCGGGGTCACTGAAGCTTTCTTT. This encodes CASSILGPGVTEAFF.

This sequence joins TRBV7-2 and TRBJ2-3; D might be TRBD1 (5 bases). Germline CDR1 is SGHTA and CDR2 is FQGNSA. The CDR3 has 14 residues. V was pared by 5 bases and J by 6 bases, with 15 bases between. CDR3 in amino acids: CASSILRRGDTQYF. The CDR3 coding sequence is TGTGCCAGCAGCATATTACGTAGGGGCGATACGCAGTATTTT.

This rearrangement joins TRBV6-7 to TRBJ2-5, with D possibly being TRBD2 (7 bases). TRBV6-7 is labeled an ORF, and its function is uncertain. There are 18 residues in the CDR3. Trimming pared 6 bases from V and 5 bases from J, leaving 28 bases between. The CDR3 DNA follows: TGTGCCAGCAGCCACTCGCTCTTCCGGAGTCGGGGGGCGGAGACCCAGTACTTC. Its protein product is CASSHSLFRSRGAETQYF.

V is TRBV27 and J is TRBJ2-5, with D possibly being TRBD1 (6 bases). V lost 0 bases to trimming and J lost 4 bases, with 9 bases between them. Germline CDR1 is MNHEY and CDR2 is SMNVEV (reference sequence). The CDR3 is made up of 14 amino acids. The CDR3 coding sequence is TGTGCCAGCAGTTTATCTCAGGGGAGAGAGACCCAGTACTTC. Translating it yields CASSLSQGRETQYF.

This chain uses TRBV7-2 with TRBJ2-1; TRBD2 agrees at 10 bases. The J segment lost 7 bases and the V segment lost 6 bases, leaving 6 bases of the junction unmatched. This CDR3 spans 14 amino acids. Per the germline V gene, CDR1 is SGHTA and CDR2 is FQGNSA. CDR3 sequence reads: CASRIAGGPNEQFF. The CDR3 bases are TGTGCCAGCAGGATAGCGGGAGGCCCTAATGAGCAGTTCTTC.

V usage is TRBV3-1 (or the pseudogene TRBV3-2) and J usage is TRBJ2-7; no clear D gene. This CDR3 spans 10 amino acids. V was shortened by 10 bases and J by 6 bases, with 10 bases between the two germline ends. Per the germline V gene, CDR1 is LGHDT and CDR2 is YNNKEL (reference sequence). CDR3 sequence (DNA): TGTGCCACCCCTTATGTCGAGCAGTACTTC. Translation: CATPYVEQYF.

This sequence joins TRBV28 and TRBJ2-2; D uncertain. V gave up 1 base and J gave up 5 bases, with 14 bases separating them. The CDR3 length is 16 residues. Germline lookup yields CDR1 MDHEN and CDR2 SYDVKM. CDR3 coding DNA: TGTGCCAGCAGTTTATCATCCTTTTCCGAGACCGGGGAGCTGTTTTTT. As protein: CASSLSSFSETGELFF.

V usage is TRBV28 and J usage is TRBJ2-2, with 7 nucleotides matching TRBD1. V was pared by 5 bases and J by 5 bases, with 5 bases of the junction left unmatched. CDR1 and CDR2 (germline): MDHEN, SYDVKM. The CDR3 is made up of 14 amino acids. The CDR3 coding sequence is TGTGCCAGCAGTCCTACAGGGGTGACCGGGGAGCTGTTTTTT. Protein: CASSPTGVTGELFF.

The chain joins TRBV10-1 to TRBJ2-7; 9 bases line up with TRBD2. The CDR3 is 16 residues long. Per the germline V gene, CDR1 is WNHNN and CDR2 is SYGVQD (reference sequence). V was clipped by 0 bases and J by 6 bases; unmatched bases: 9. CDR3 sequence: CASSESGGGRAGEQYF. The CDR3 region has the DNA TGCGCCAGCAGTGAGTCCGGGGGCGGGAGGGCCGGCGAGCAGTACTTC.